Listed below are T cell receptor beta chains from one sample, sequenced in a study of shared clonotypes between healthy human individuals. Profiling relied on immunoSEQ multiplex PCR, and the TCRdb table lists in-frame clones only, not all of them. The sample yields about 2,500,000 clones, around 90% seen once. The sequenced material came from naive CD4+ T cells sorted from blood. The receptor source for this set is a man aged 18 to 30 in good health. Both conserved end residues are part of each CDR3. The D gene is left open where the match is weak. Clone size is shown for a subset of rows, as once, few, many or a class of expanded clone.

v_call,j_call,d_call,clone_size,cdr3_nt,cdr3_aa
TRBV9,TRBJ1-4,TRBD1,.,TGTGCCAGCAGCATCGGACAGGGGGCCGGGGATGAAAAACTGTTTTTT,CASSIGQGAGDEKLFF
TRBV5-4,TRBJ2-7,.,.,TGTGCCAGCAGACCTAGTGGGAGCTCCTACGAGCAGTACTTC,CASRPSGSSYEQYF
TRBV7-2,TRBJ2-2,.,.,TGTGCCAGCAGCCCCGAGGGCGCCGGGGAGCTGTTTTTT,CASSPEGAGELFF
TRBV4-3,TRBJ2-2,TRBD2,.,TGCGCCAGCAGCCCACACGCGGGGGGTGTTAACACCGGGGAGCTGTTTTTT,CASSPHAGGVNTGELFF
TRBV27,TRBJ2-3,TRBD1,.,TGTGCCAGCAGGCGACAGGGGGGGAGCACAGATACGCAGTATTTT,CASRRQGGSTDTQYF
TRBV5-5,TRBJ2-7,.,once,TGTGCCAGCAGCTTGTCAGGCGGTCTGGGAATAAGGACCTACGAGCAGTACTTC,CASSLSGGLGIRTYEQYF
TRBV5-1,TRBJ2-7,.,.,TGCGCCAGCAGCTTGAACAGGTTAGGGAGCTCGAGCTCCTACGAGCAGTACTTC,CASSLNRLGSSSSYEQYF
TRBV2,TRBJ1-6,.,.,TGTGCCAGCGCGGGGGAGACCTATAATTCACCCCTCCACTTT,CASAGETYNSPLHF
TRBV11-3,TRBJ2-1,TRBD2,.,TGTGCCAGCAGCAGACTAGCGGGGGGGCTGGGGAATGAGCAGTTCTTC,CASSRLAGGLGNEQFF
TRBV7-9,TRBJ1-1,TRBD1,.,TGTGCCAGCAGCCCGTGGACAGGGGGCTTAACTGAAGCTTTCTTT,CASSPWTGGLTEAFF
TRBV5-1,TRBJ2-2,TRBD2,.,TGCGCCAGCAAGGGTAGCGGGGGGACCGGGGAGCTGTTTTTT,CASKGSGGTGELFF
TRBV6-1,TRBJ1-6,.,.,TGTGCCAGCAGTACCGGGACACGGAATTCACCCCTCCACTTT,CASSTGTRNSPLHF
TRBV15,TRBJ2-1,TRBD2,.,TGTGCCACCAGCAGAGAAAATAGCGGGAGGGCCCAGAATGAGCAGTTCTTC,CATSRENSGRAQNEQFF
TRBV5-1,TRBJ2-6,.,.,TGCGCCAGCAGCTTGGAGTGGTCTGGGGCCAACGTCCTGACTTTC,CASSLEWSGANVLTF
TRBV5-1,TRBJ1-3,TRBD1,.,TGCGCCAGCAGCTTGGGCCCCACAGGGGCTGGAAACACCATATATTTT,CASSLGPTGAGNTIYF
TRBV10-1,TRBJ1-1,.,.,TGCGCCAGCAGTGAGTCACCGGGCACTGAAGCTTTCTTT,CASSESPGTEAFF
TRBV10-3,TRBJ2-3,.,.,TGTGCCATCAGTGATCAGCCAGTCGCCCTGGGCACAGATACGCAGTATTTT,CAISDQPVALGTDTQYF
TRBV20-1,TRBJ2-4,.,.,TGCAGTGCTCTAGACCTAAACATTCAGTACTTC,CSALDLNIQYF
TRBV7-2,TRBJ1-2,TRBD1,.,TGTGCCAGCAGCTTGGGGACAGCCGCTGGCTACACCTTC,CASSLGTAAGYTF
TRBV7-2,TRBJ2-2,.,once,TGTGCCAGCAGCTTAGCGTGGCAATCCGGGGAGCTGTTTTTT,CASSLAWQSGELFF
TRBV11-3,TRBJ2-2,.,.,TGTGCCAGCAGCTTATCTGGGGCGGAGGCCGGGGAGCTGTTTTTT,CASSLSGAEAGELFF
TRBV6-1,TRBJ1-6,.,.,TGTGCCAGCAGTGTCCAAGACAGGAGTAATTCACCCCTCCACTTT,CASSVQDRSNSPLHF
TRBV5-4,TRBJ2-4,.,.,TGTGCCAGCAGCCGGGCCATCGGGGAAAACATTCAGTACTTC,CASSRAIGENIQYF
TRBV28,TRBJ2-6,.,.,TGTGCCAGCAGTTCACACAGACACACCGACCGGGCCACCTCTGGGGCCAACGTCCTGACTTTC,CASSSHRHTDRATSGANVLTF
TRBV7-2,TRBJ2-7,TRBD1,once,TGTGCCAGCAGCCCGGCGACAGGGCCACTAATCTACGAGCAGTACTTC,CASSPATGPLIYEQYF
TRBV5-1,TRBJ1-6,.,.,TGCGCCAGCAGCCACAGAAGGCGGACACGAAATAATTCACCCCTCCACTTT,CASSHRRRTRNNSPLHF
TRBV6-1,TRBJ1-1,.,.,TGTGCCAGCAATGTGGTAACTGAAGCTTTCTTT,CASNVVTEAFF
TRBV27,TRBJ1-1,.,.,TGTGCCAGCAGGTTGATCTCCCCGGGAGGGACTGAAGCTTTCTTT,CASRLISPGGTEAFF
TRBV18,TRBJ2-3,.,.,TGTGCCAGCTCACCACCGACGGGAGAGGTTACGCAGTATTTT,CASSPPTGEVTQYF
TRBV9,TRBJ2-1,.,.,TGTGCCAGCAGCGTAGCGGACGCAGGGCCCCTTTACAATGAGCAGTTCTTC,CASSVADAGPLYNEQFF
TRBV5-1,TRBJ2-5,.,.,TGCGCCAGCAGTCCCCAGGGTTCGTACCAAGAGACCCAGTACTTC,CASSPQGSYQETQYF
TRBV11-2,TRBJ2-7,TRBD2,.,TGTGCCAGCAGCTTAGTAGAGACTAGCGGATTTATCTCCTACGAGCAGTACTTC,CASSLVETSGFISYEQYF
TRBV19,TRBJ1-1,.,few,TGTGCCAGTAGTTGGACCACCCTACCCGCTGAAGCTTTCTTT,CASSWTTLPAEAFF
TRBV11-2,TRBJ2-5,.,.,TGTGCCAGCAGCAAGAGGGAGACCCAGTACTTC,CASSKRETQYF
TRBV7-8,TRBJ2-3,TRBD2,.,TGTGCCAGCAGCCCCCGTAGCGGGAGGGCGGGAGATACGCAGTATTTT,CASSPRSGRAGDTQYF
TRBV6-1,TRBJ1-5,.,.,TGTGCCAGCAGTGAAGAGGCGGTGGCAGGGGTGGGAAGGGGCAATCAGCCCCAGCATTTT,CASSEEAVAGVGRGNQPQHF
TRBV4-2,TRBJ2-3,TRBD2,.,TGTGCCAGCAGCCAAACCGGGACTAGCGGCCCCACAGATACGCAGTATTTT,CASSQTGTSGPTDTQYF
TRBV5-1,TRBJ1-6,.,.,TGCGCCAGCAGCTTGGCCTCGGGCAGGGCCGTCAATTCACCCCTCCACTTT,CASSLASGRAVNSPLHF
TRBV14,TRBJ2-2,.,.,TGTGCCAGCAGCCAAGTAACCCCCCGAGGCACCGGGGAGCTGTTTTTT,CASSQVTPRGTGELFF
TRBV6-5,TRBJ1-5,TRBD1,.,TGTGCCAGCAGCCGAACAGGGGGGGCTCAGCCCCAGCATTTT,CASSRTGGAQPQHF
TRBV11-3,TRBJ2-7,.,.,TGTGCCAGCAGCCTAGACAGAGGGGAGCAGTACTTC,CASSLDRGEQYF
TRBV10-2,TRBJ2-1,.,.,TGCGCCAGCAGTGAGTCGGGGGGCTACAATGAGCAGTTCTTC,CASSESGGYNEQFF
TRBV7-9,TRBJ2-5,.,.,TGTGCCAGCAGCTTAGCCAGTAACCAAGAGACCCAGTACTTC,CASSLASNQETQYF
TRBV5-8,TRBJ2-1,.,.,TGTGCCAGCAGCTCGAAGGGGACACACTCCTACAATGAGCAGTTCTTC,CASSSKGTHSYNEQFF
TRBV7-8,TRBJ2-7,.,.,TGTGCCAGCAGTTTCGCAGGGGGGGGCTACGAGCAGTACTTC,CASSFAGGGYEQYF
TRBV2,TRBJ2-3,.,.,TGTGCCACCCATCTACAGAGCACAGATACGCAGTATTTT,CATHLQSTDTQYF
TRBV6-5,TRBJ1-4,.,.,TGTGCCAGCAGTAAGCCCGGGACAGAAAAACTGTTTTTT,CASSKPGTEKLFF
TRBV27,TRBJ2-3,TRBD1,.,TGTGCCAGCAGTCCCTTATCCTGGGACAGAGCCAGCACAGATACGCAGTATTTT,CASSPLSWDRASTDTQYF
TRBV19,TRBJ1-2,.,once,TGTGCCAGTAGACCTATGGGGGCCGCTGGCTACACCTTC,CASRPMGAAGYTF
TRBV30,TRBJ2-1,.,.,TGTGCCTGGACGGCTAGCGCCTACAATGAGCAGTTCTTC,CAWTASAYNEQFF
TRBV30,TRBJ1-5,TRBD1,few,TGTGCCTGGAGTCGCACCCGACAGGGTGGCAATCAGCCCCAGCATTTT,CAWSRTRQGGNQPQHF